This TCR beta chain stems from a study of T cell clones after liver transplantation. Across the whole study: TCRbeta sequencing after a pre-transplant mixed lymphocyte reaction identified graft-donor-reactive clones, later tracked in post-transplant blood. Three of eight recipients were HCV-positive; others had non-autoimmune, non-viral indications.

Notes on this clone: Its antigen remains unidentified.

Libraries were prepared by immunoSEQ multiplex PCR; TCRdb keeps only in-frame clonotypes and omits some of them. This repertoire shows 65,000 to 80,000 clones, approximately 82% found once; its top ten account for roughly 2.8%. Study conclusions and caveats: A significant post-transplant drop in circulating graft-donor-reactive CD4 TCRbeta sequences occurred in most of the 8 subjects.

Unstimulated PBMCs were sorted into CD3+CD4+ and CD3+CD8+ populations. V lost 1 base, J lost 5 bases, and 11 bases lay in between. Germline V gene sequence: CDR1 SNHLY, CDR2 FYNNEI. The CDR3 has 14 amino acids. The source is a human patient who received a liver transplant. The T cells may come from the graft donor. The sample was CD4+ T cells from blood, taken at the 22-month timepoint. The V gene is TRBV2, the J gene TRBJ2-5; a weak D match, TRBD2 (5 bases). The CDR3 is CASSEVRGSETQYF. The CDR3 DNA follows: TGTGCCAGCAGTGAAGTCCGAGGGTCGGAGACCCAGTACTTC.